What follows is one TCR beta chain and its context. Other DNA variants within this sample encode the same CDR3. Clones were read by immunoSEQ multiplex PCR, and TCRdb kept only the in-frame ones, dropping some. This sample has approximately 50,000 clones, with roughly 86% found just once. Germline CDR1 and CDR2: LGHDT and YNNKEL (reference sequence). CDR3 length: 13 residues. V was shortened by 2 bases and J by 1 base, with 5 bases between the two germline ends. This specimen comes from a study of blood T cell repertoires in COVID-19. Turning to the study itself: Sites in the United States, Italy and Spain provided acute and convalescent COVID-19 samples.

The sample comprised peripheral blood. The chain is built from TRBV3-1 (or the pseudogene TRBV3-2) and TRBJ1-1; D remains unclear. The receptor was isolated from a human donor in a cohort sampled during active COVID-19. CDR3 amino acids: CASSQPGNTEAFF. In DNA, the CDR3 is TGTGCCAGCAGCCAACCCGGGAACACTGAAGCTTTCTTT.